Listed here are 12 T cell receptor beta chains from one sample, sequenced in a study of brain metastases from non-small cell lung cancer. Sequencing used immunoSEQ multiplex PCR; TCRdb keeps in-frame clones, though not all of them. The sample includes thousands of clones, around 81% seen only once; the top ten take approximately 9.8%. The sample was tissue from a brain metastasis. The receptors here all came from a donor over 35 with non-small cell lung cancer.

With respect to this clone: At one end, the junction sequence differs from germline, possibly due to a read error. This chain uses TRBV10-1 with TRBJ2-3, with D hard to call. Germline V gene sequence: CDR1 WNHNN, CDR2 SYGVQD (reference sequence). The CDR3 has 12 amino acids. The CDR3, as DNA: TGCGCCAGCAGCCCAGGAACAGATATGCAGTATTTT. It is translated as CASSPGTDMQYF.

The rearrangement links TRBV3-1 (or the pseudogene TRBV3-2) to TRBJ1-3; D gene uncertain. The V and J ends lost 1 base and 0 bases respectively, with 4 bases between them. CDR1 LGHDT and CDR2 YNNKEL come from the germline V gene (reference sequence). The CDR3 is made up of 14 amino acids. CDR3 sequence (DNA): TGTGCCAGCAGCCAAGCAGCCTCTGGAAACACCATATATTTT. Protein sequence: CASSQAASGNTIYF.

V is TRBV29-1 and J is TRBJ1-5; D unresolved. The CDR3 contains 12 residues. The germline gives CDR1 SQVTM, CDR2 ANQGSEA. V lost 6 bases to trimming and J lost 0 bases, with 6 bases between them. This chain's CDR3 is CSVWDSNQPQHF. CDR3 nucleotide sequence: TGCAGCGTATGGGATAGCAATCAGCCCCAGCATTTT.

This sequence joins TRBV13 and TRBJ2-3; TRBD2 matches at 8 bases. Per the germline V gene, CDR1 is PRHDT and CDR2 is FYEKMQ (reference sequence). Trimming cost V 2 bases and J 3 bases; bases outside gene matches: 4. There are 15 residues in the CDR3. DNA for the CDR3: TGTGCCAGCAGCTTACGGGGGGGCCTGACAGATACGCAGTATTTT. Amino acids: CASSLRGGLTDTQYF. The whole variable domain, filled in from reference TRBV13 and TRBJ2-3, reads AAGVIQSPRHLIKEKRETATLKCYPIPRHDTVYWYQQGPGQDPQFLISFYEKMQSDKGSIPDRFSAQQFSDYHSELNMSSLELGDSALYFCASSLRGGLTDTQYFGPGTRLTVL.

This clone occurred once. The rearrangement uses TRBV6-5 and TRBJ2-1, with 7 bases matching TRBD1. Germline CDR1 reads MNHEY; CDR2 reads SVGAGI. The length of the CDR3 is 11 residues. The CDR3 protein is CAGQTYNEQFF. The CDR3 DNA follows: TGTGCGGGACAGACCTACAATGAGCAGTTCTTC.

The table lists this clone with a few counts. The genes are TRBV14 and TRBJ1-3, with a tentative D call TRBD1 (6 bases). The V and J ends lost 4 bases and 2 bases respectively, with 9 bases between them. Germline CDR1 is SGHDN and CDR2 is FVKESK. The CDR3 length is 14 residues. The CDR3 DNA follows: TGTGCCAGCAGCCGGACAGAAGCTGGAAACACCATATATTTT. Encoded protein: CASSRTEAGNTIYF.

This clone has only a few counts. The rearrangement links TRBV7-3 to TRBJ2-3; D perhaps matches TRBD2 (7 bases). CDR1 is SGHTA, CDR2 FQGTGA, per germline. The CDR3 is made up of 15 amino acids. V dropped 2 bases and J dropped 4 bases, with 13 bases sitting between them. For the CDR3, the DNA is TGTGCCAGCAGCTTAGCGGGGGCAGGGGCAGATACGCAGTATTTT. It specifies CASSLAGAGADTQYF.

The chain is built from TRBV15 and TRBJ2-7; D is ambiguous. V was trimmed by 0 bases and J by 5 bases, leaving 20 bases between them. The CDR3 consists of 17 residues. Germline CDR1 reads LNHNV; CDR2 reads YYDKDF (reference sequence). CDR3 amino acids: CATSRDPRSVSSDEQYF. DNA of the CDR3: TGTGCCACCAGCAGAGATCCGAGGTCGGTCAGCAGCGACGAGCAGTACTTC.

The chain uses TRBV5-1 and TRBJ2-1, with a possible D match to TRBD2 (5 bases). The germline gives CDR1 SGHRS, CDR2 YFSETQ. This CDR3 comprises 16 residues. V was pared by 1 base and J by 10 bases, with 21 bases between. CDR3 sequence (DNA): TGCGCCAGCAGCTTGATTGGTAGTGGGGAACGGGGAGAGCAGTTCTTC. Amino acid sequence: CASSLIGSGERGEQFF.

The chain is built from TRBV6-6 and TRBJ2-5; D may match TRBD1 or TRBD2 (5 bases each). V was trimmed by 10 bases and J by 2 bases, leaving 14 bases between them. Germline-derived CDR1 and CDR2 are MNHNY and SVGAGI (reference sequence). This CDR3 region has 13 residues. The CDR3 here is CATEGQGQETQYF. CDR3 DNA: TGTGCCACCGAGGGGCAGGGTCAAGAGACCCAGTACTTC.

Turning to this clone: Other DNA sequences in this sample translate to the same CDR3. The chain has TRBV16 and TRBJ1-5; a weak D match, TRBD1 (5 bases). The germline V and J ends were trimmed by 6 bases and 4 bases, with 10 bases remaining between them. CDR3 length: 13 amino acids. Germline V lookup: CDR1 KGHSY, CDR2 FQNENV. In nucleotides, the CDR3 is TGTGCCAGCAGTCTACAGGAGAATCAGCCCCAGCATTTT. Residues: CASSLQENQPQHF.

The CDR3, as DNA: TGTGCCAGCAGCCATAACAGGGTAGCATGGGAGACCCAGTACTTC. This sequence encodes CASSHNRVAWETQYF. The chain carries TRBV7-8 and TRBJ2-5; tentatively, D is TRBD1 (6 bases). The germline gives CDR1 SGHVS, CDR2 FQNEAQ. CDR3 length equals 15 residues. The V and J ends lost 5 bases and 5 bases respectively, with 18 bases between them.